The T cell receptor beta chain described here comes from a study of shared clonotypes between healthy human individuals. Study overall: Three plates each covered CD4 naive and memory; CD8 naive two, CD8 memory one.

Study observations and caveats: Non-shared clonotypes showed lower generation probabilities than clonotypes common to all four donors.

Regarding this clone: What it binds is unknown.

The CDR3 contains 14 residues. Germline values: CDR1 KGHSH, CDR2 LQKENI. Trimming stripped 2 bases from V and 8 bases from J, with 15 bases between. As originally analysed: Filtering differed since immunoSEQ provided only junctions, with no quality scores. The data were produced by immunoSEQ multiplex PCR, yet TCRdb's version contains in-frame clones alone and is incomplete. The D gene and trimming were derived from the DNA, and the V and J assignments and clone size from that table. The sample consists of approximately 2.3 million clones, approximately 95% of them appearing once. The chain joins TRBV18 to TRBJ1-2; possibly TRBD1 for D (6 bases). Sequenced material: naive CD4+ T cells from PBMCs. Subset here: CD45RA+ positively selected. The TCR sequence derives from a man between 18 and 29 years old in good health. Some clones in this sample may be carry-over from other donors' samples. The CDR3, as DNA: TGTGCCAGCTCACCAGATCCAGGGGAGCGGGGCTACACCTTC. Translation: CASSPDPGERGYTF. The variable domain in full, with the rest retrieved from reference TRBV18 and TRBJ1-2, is NAGVMQNPRHLVRRRGQEARLRCSPMKGHSHVYWYRQLPEEGLKFMVYLQKENIIDESGMPKERFSAEFPKEGPSILRIQQVVRGDSAAYFCASSPDPGERGYTFGSGTRLTVV.